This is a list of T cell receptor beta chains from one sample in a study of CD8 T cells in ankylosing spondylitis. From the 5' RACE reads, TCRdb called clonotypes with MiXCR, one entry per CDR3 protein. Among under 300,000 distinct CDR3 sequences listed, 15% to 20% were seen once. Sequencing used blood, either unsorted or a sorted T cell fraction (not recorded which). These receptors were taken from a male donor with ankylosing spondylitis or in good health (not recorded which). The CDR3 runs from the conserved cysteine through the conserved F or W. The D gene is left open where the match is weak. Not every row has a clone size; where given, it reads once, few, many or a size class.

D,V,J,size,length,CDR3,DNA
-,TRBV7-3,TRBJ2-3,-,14,CASSPVGGADTQYF,TGTGCCAGCAGCCCGGTCGGGGGTGCAGATACGCAGTATTTT
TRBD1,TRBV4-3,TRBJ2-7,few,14,CASKPGQGLGEQYF,TGCGCCAGCAAGCCGGGACAGGGATTGGGCGAGCAGTACTTC
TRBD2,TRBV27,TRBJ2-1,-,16,CASTLGASGRVDEQFF,TGTGCCAGCACCCTCGGGGCTAGCGGGAGAGTGGATGAGCAGTTCTTC
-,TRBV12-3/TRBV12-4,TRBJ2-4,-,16,CASSFGWEWGRNIQYF,TGTGCCAGCAGTTTTGGGTGGGAGTGGGGGAGAAACATTCAGTACTTC
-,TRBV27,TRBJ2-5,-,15,CASSLSGHPGETQYF,TGTGCCAGCAGTTTATCAGGGCACCCAGGGGAGACCCAGTACTTC
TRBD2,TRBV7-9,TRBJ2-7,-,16,CASSLGGGLKIYEQYF,TGTGCCAGCAGCTTGGGGGGGGGACTAAAGATCTACGAGCAGTACTTC
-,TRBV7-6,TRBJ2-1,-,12,CASSGLGVQQFF,TGTGCCAGCTCGGGACTCGGAGTGCAGCAGTTCTTC
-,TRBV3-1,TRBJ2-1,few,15,CASSQDPSGGWEQFF,TGTGCCAGCAGCCAAGACCCCAGCGGAGGTTGGGAGCAGTTCTTC
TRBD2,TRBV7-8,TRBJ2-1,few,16,CASSPSPGGGRPEQFF,TGTGCCAGCAGCCCCTCCCCCGGGGGAGGGCGGCCTGAGCAGTTCTTC
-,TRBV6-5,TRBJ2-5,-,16,CASSFDPELVQETQYF,TGTGCCAGCAGTTTCGACCCAGAACTAGTCCAAGAGACCCAGTACTTC
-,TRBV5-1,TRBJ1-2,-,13,CASSLETTNGYTF,TGCGCCAGCAGCTTGGAAACAACTAATGGCTACACCTTC
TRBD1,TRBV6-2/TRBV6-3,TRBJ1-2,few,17,CASSPHRGTGAHYGYTF,TGTGCCAGCAGTCCTCACCGCGGGACAGGGGCCCACTATGGCTACACCTTC
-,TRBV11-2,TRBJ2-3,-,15,CASSRPGWGTDTQYF,TGTGCCAGCAGTCGCCCTGGGTGGGGCACAGATACGCAGTATTTT
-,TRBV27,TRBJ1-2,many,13,CASSPGSGYGYTF,TGTGCCAGCAGTCCCGGGTCCGGCTATGGCTACACCTTC